The 18 T cell receptor beta chains reported below all come from one sample, sequenced in a study of radiation and T cells in renal cell carcinoma. Clones were read by immunoSEQ multiplex PCR, and TCRdb kept only the in-frame ones, dropping some. The repertoire holds about 130,000 clones, with about 88% as singletons. As for time point: baseline pretreatment blood. The sample's treatment: 15 Gy SBRT to primary tumor, nephrectomy 4 weeks later. This sample comprised blood, obtained from a patient whose treatment included radiotherapy and nephrectomy. These receptor sequences come from a woman between 50 and 59 years old with renal cell carcinoma.

The genes are TRBV5-4 and TRBJ2-3; 9 nucleotides align to TRBD2. This CDR3 contains 18 residues. CDR1 SGHNT and CDR2 YYREEE come from the germline V gene (reference sequence). Germline trimming cut 1 base from V and 0 bases from J; bases unmatched to any gene: 9. For the CDR3, the DNA is TGTGCCAGCAGCTTGTCTCCGCCGGCGGGGGGGAGCACAGATACGCAGTATTTT. Its translation: CASSLSPPAGGSTDTQYF.

The V and J genes are TRBV5-6 and TRBJ2-7; weak D call: TRBD1 (5 bases). The V end was cut by 3 bases, the J end by 0 bases, with 13 bases between. Germline values: CDR1 SGHDT, CDR2 YYEEEE. This CDR3 has 15 amino acids. The CDR3 nucleotides read TGTGCCAGCAGCTCCTGGGGCGCCAGCTCCTACGAGCAGTACTTC. Residues: CASSSWGASSYEQYF.

The rearrangement uses TRBV6-5 and TRBJ1-5; no definite D call. V was shortened by 2 bases and J by 3 bases, with 11 bases between the two germline ends. The CDR3 is 15 amino acids. CDR1 is MNHEY and CDR2 is SVGAGI in the germline V gene. CDR3 nucleotides: TGTGCCAGCAGTTACATATACGGAGCCAATCAGCCCCAGCATTTT. This gives the protein CASSYIYGANQPQHF.

This clone was seen a handful of times. The chain employs TRBV27 and TRBJ1-6; 7 bases agree with TRBD1. With 2 bases clipped from V and 7 bases from J, the junction kept 2 bases outside the gene matches. The CDR3 covers 14 residues. Per germline, CDR1 MNHEY and CDR2 SMNVEV (reference sequence). The CDR3 sequence: CASSLGTANSPLHF. The CDR3 DNA follows: TGTGCCAGCAGTTTAGGGACAGCCAATTCACCCCTCCACTTT.

V and J are TRBV9 and TRBJ1-4; D is undetermined. The CDR3 spans 13 residues. Germline values: CDR1 SGDLS, CDR2 YYNGEE. Between the trimmed V and J ends, which lost 0 bases and 8 bases, there was a span of 8 bases. The CDR3 DNA reads as TGTGCCAGCAGCGTAGTGGTGGGCGAAAAACTGTTTTTT. Translating it yields CASSVVVGEKLFF.

The CDR3 bases are TGTGCCAGCAGTAAGCCCCGCCACGGGGCTTTCTTT. It codes for CASSKPRHGAFF. J is TRBJ1-1 and V is TRBV6-5; D is uncertain. V shed 5 bases and J shed 11 bases, with 15 bases lying between them. The CDR3 runs to 12 residues. CDR1 is MNHEY, CDR2 SVGAGI, per germline.

The chain recombines TRBV25-1 with TRBJ2-7, with D unresolved. CDR1 MGHDK and CDR2 SYGVNS come from the germline V gene. V was pared by 3 bases and J by 0 bases, with 6 bases between. This CDR3 is 13 amino acids long. In nucleotides, the CDR3 is TGTGCCAGCAGTGACGGAACCTCCTACGAGCAGTACTTC. Its translation is CASSDGTSYEQYF.

The gene calls are TRBV6-1 and TRBJ1-2, with D perhaps TRBD1 (5 bases). Trimming cost V 4 bases and J 5 bases, with 11 bases left between them. CDR1 and CDR2 from the germline V gene are MNHNS and SASEGT. The CDR3 runs to 13 residues. CDR3 in amino acids: CASSGDFPYGYTF. For the CDR3, the DNA is TGTGCCAGCAGTGGGGACTTCCCTTATGGCTACACCTTC.

The rearrangement links TRBV4-1 to TRBJ2-6; D remains ambiguous. Trimming left V 0 bases short and J 0 bases short, with 18 bases between. This CDR3 spans 20 amino acids. The germline CDR1 and CDR2 sequences are MGHRA and YSYEKL. This CDR3 is CASSQEGWVRLPSGANVLTF. In DNA form, the CDR3 reads TGCGCCAGCAGCCAAGAAGGCTGGGTACGACTCCCCTCTGGGGCCAACGTCCTGACTTTC.

The rearrangement links TRBV6-6 to TRBJ2-5; D is perhaps TRBD1 (6 bases). CDR1 is MNHNY, CDR2 SVGAGI, per germline (reference sequence). The CDR3 spans 14 residues. Deletions cut 5 bases from V and 3 bases from J, with 13 bases between. CDR3 bases: TGTGCCAGCAGTACCGAATACAGGGAAGAGACCCAGTACTTC. Translation gives CASSTEYREETQYF.

V is TRBV5-1 and J is TRBJ1-1; possible D gene TRBD1, 5 bases. The CDR3 is 15 amino acids. Germline V lookup: CDR1 SGHRS, CDR2 YFSETQ. Trimming shortened V by 0 bases and J by 5 bases, and 14 bases separated the two germline ends. CDR3 residues: CASSLVTASETEAFF. CDR3 nucleotides: TGCGCCAGCAGCTTGGTGACAGCCTCGGAGACTGAAGCTTTCTTT.

The V and J genes are TRBV5-1 and TRBJ1-4, with a tentative D call TRBD1 (5 bases). In germline, CDR1 is SGHRS, CDR2 YFSETQ. This CDR3 comprises 15 residues. V was cut by 4 bases and J by 7 bases, with 17 bases left in between. CDR3 region: CASSLGGGTGEKLFF. The CDR3 bases are TGCGCCAGCAGCCTTGGTGGGGGTACTGGTGAAAAACTGTTTTTT.

The CDR3 nucleotides read TGTGCCAGCTCACCTCAGGGGGATGAAAAACTGTTTTTT. Its protein is CASSPQGDEKLFF. This rearrangement joins TRBV18 to TRBJ1-4, with 7 bases that match TRBD1. The germline V gene has CDR1 KGHSH and CDR2 LQKENI. The CDR3 spans 13 residues. V shed 3 bases and J 6 bases; nucleotides not matched to a gene: 1.

The V call is TRBV5-5, the J call TRBJ2-7; a weak D match, TRBD2 (6 bases). Deletions cut 1 base from V and 2 bases from J, with 13 bases between. The CDR3 consists of 15 residues. Germline CDR1 is SGHKS and CDR2 is YYEKEE (reference sequence). CDR3 amino acids: CASSLRWAGTYEQYF. The CDR3 DNA reads TGTGCCAGCAGCTTGCGGTGGGCGGGGACCTACGAGCAGTACTTC.

This chain joins TRBV5-1 and TRBJ1-1; a weak D match, TRBD1 (5 bases). Trimming pared 5 bases from V and 0 bases from J, leaving 11 bases between. This CDR3 spans 14 amino acids. CDR1 SGHRS and CDR2 YFSETQ come from the germline V gene. The CDR3 region has the DNA TGCGCCAGCAGTCGGGACGGGTTGAACACTGAAGCTTTCTTT. It specifies CASSRDGLNTEAFF.

To note about this clone: Different DNA sequences within this sample yield the same CDR3. The chain recombines TRBV7-9 with TRBJ1-5, with TRBD1 identical over 9 bases. The CDR3 has 14 residues. Germline V gene sequence: CDR1 SEHNR, CDR2 FQNEAQ (reference sequence). V dropped 1 base and J dropped 6; count of bases not matched to a gene: 1. CDR3 bases: TGTGCCAGCAGCTTAGGACAGGGGGTTCAGCCCCAGCATTTT. Translating it yields CASSLGQGVQPQHF. The whole variable domain, remainder taken from reference TRBV7-9 and TRBJ1-5, is DTGVSQNPRHKITKRGQNVTFRCDPISEHNRLYWYRQTLGQGPEFLTYFQNEAQLEKSRLLSDRFSAERPKGSFSTLEIQRTEQGDSAMYLCASSLGQGVQPQHFGDGTRLSIL.

This chain joins TRBV6-6 and TRBJ1-1; 7 bases are shared with TRBD1. Germline V gene lookup returns CDR1 MNHNY and CDR2 SVGAGI (reference sequence). The CDR3 is made up of 13 amino acids. J lost 7 bases, V lost 7 bases, and 9 bases had no gene match. The CDR3 DNA is TGTGCCAGCAATACCGGGACAGCGGGTGAAGCTTTCTTT. Protein product: CASNTGTAGEAFF.

The chain links TRBV6-5 to TRBJ2-1; TRBD2 aligns across 9 bases. J lost 6 bases, V lost 6 bases, and 6 bases had no gene match. Per germline, CDR1 MNHEY and CDR2 SVGAGI. This CDR3 comprises 14 residues. CDR3 nucleotide sequence: TGTGCCAGCAGCCCGGGACTAGCTTCCAATGAGCAGTTCTTC. Protein product: CASSPGLASNEQFF.